Sequencing of this T cell receptor beta chain was carried out in a study of cytomegalovirus exposure and HLA in healthy donors. The CDR3 is made up of 16 amino acids. The germline CDR1 and CDR2 sequences are SEHNR and FQNEAQ (reference sequence). Trimming cost V 4 bases and J 4 bases, with 17 bases left between them. Use of 60 Vbeta and 13 Jbeta primers characterized the PCR. TCRdb keeps only in-frame clones here, not all; method: immunoSEQ multiplex PCR. This sample carries under 150,000 clones, 60% to 85% of them seen once, and the ten largest clones take 2.5% to 3.5%. Sequences were obtained from PBMCs. The sequence was obtained from a male donor in good health and CMV-seronegative. The V call is TRBV7-9, the J call TRBJ1-5, with D possibly TRBD1 on 5 matching bases. Here the CDR3 DNA reads TGTGCCAGCAGCTCTGCGCAGGGACTAGCAAATCAGCCCCAGCATTTT. It translates to CASSSAQGLANQPQHF.